This TCR beta chain was sequenced for a study of T-cell memory formation after mild COVID-19. Overall study results and limits: Of the contracting clones, CD4+ ones lay mainly in CM and EM, and CD8+ ones in EMRA. The study detected some responding clones in pre-infection memory, suggesting cross-reactive memory joined.

The V and J ends lost 4 bases and 6 bases, in that order; junction bases with no gene match: 16. CDR1 and CDR2 from the germline V gene are SGHRS and YFSETQ. The CDR3 contains 17 residues. This clonotype was counted between two and nine times. Its specificity is unknown. The TCR alpha and TCR beta cDNA libraries, bearing sample barcodes and UMIs, were generated by 5'RACE using constant-segment primers. MiXCR, run by TCRdb on the 5' RACE reads, gives a single entry per CDR3 protein. The top ten hold about 11% of the sample, which has more than 450,000 distinct CDR3 sequences, about a sixth seen once. This clonotype originated in an adult woman who had mild COVID-19 (a few samples of this study predate the infection). Cell type and time point are not known. Specimen: PBMCs or a T cell subset sorted from them (not recorded which). The V and J genes are TRBV5-1 and TRBJ2-5, with TRBD2 matching 9 bases. CDR3 sequence: CASSTILGLAGMKTQYF. CDR3 nucleotide sequence: TGCGCCAGCAGCACGATTCTAGGGCTAGCGGGAATGAAGACCCAGTACTTC.